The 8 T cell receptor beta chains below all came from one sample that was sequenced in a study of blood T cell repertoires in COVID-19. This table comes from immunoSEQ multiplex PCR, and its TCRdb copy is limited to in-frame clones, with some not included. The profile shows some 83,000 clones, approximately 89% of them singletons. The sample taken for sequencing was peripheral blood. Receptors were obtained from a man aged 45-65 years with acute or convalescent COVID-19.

For the CDR3, the DNA is TGTGCCACCAGCAGAGATATGGGGACAGGTGACAATGAGCAGTTCTTC. As protein: CATSRDMGTGDNEQFF. This chain links TRBV15 with TRBJ2-1; TRBD1 aligns across 8 bases. Germline CDR1 reads LNHNV; CDR2 reads YYDKDF (reference sequence). Losses at the gene ends were 0 bases for V and 5 bases for J; bases not matched to a gene: 6. CDR3 length: 16 amino acids.

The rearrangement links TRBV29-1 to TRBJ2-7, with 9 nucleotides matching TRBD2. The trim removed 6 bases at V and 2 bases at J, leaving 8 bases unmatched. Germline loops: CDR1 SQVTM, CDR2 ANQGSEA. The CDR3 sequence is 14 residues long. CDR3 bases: TGCAGCGTCAGGGGGGGACTAGCACCCTACGAGCAGTACTTC. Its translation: CSVRGGLAPYEQYF.

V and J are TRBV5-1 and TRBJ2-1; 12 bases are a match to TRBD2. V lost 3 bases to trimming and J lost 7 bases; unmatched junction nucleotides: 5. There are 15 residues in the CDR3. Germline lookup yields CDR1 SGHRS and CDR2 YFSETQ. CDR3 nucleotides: TGCGCCAGCAGCTCAACAGGACTAGCGGGGAATGAGCAGTTCTTC. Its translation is CASSSTGLAGNEQFF. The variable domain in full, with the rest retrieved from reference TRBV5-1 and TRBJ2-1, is KAGVTQTPRYLIKTRGQQVTLSCSPISGHRSVSWYQQTPGQGLQFLFEYFSETQRNKGNFPGRFSGRQFSNSRSEMNVSTLELGDSALYLCASSSTGLAGNEQFFGPGTRLTVL.

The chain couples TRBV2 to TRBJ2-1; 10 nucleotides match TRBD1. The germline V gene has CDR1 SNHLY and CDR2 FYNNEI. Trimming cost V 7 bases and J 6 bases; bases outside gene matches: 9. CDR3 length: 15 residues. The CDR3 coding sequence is TGTGCCAGCAACACCGGGACAGGGGTGGGCAATGAGCAGTTCTTC. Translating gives CASNTGTGVGNEQFF.

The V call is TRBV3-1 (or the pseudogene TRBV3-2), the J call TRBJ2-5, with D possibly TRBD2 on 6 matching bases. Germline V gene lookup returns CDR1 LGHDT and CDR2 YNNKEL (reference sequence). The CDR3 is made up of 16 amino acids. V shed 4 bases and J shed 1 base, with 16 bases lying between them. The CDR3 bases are TGTGCCAGCAGCCTTGGAGCGGGCGGAATCCAAGAGACCCAGTACTTC. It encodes CASSLGAGGIQETQYF.

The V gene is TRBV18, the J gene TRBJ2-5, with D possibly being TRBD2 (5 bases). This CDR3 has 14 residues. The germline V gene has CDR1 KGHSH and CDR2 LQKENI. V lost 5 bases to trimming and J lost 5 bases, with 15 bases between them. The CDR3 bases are TGTGCCAGCTCAGACGATGTGGGAGAGGAGACCCAGTACTTC. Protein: CASSDDVGEETQYF.

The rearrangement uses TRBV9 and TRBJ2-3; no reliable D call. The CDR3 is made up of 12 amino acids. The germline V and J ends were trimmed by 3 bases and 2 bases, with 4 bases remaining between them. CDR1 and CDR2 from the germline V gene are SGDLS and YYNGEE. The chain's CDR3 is CASSEPTDTQYF. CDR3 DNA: TGTGCCAGCAGCGAGCCCACAGATACGCAGTATTTT.

The CDR3 reads CASVLGLAGTDTQYF. CDR3 bases: TGTGCCAGCGTTCTAGGACTAGCGGGGACAGATACGCAGTATTTT. The chain uses TRBV2 and TRBJ2-3, with 12 bases identical to TRBD2. CDR3 length: 15 residues. Germline values: CDR1 SNHLY, CDR2 FYNNEI. V shed 8 bases, J shed 3 bases, and the junction held 6 bases outside the gene matches.